The sequence of this T cell receptor (beta chain) was determined in a study of CD8+CD57+ T cells in acquired aplastic anemia. Points from the study as a whole: Patients showed no significant difference from controls in CD8+ Simpson's diversity. About 30 CD8+ CDR3 sequences occurred in both the patients and the controls.

The CDR3 has 14 amino acids. Germline V gene lookup returns CDR1 SGHAT and CDR2 FQNNGV. V dropped 5 bases and J dropped 4 bases, with 15 bases sitting between them. CD8+CD57+ cell expansion had been shown by flow cytometry in patients chosen for sequencing. No therapy was given to patients before blood sampling. This clonotype was seen a handful of times. Its antigen is unidentified. TCR beta VDJ and CDR3 profiling used genomic DNA as template. TCRdb independently ran MiXCR on the reads; one entry per CDR3 protein. The sample carries just over 450,000 distinct CDR3 sequences, less than 35% recorded once.

The chain links TRBV11-2 to TRBJ2-7; D is unresolved. Specimen: sorted CD4+, CD8+, or CD8+CD57+ T cells (not recorded which) from PBMCs. The origin of this receptor is a human donor with aplastic anemia. The CDR3 nucleotides read TGTGCCAGCAGCATTGATTCCACGGGTTACGAGCAGTACTTC. This codes for CASSIDSTGYEQYF.